The 15 T cell receptor beta chains below were found in one sample sequenced in a study of T cells after yellow fever vaccination (dated by TCRdb to about 2019). Preparation of the library involved 5' RACE. The reads were generated on an Illumina HiSeq 2500. TCRdb took the public reads, trimmed them with fastp at Q25, ran MiXCR for clone calling and kept in-frame beta chains. Entries are consolidated by CDR3 protein sequence, retaining the most common genes and DNA. This sample has roughly 120,000 distinct CDR3 sequences in its table, and about 7.8% of those were observed once. Approximately 2.7% of the sample rests with the top ten. The sample's treatment or condition label, decoded: live attenuated yellow fever vaccine strain. Source: CD4+ T cells sorted from PBMCs, taken 45 days after the first yellow fever vaccination. These receptors were obtained from a man aged 18 to 30 who received the YFV17D yellow fever vaccine.

The table lists this clonotype with many counts. The V and J genes are TRBV5-6 and TRBJ2-5, with TRBD1 matching over 8 bases. Germline CDR1 reads SGHDT; CDR2 reads YYEEEE. CDR3 length: 15 residues. Losses at the gene ends were 0 bases for V and 5 bases for J; bases not matched to a gene: 6. This CDR3 is CASSLGRGLVETQYF. The DNA of the CDR3 is TGTGCCAGCAGCTTGGGCAGGGGGCTCGTGGAGACCCAGTACTTC.

This clonotype was seen ten or more times. The chain combines TRBV15 with TRBJ2-5; D is possibly TRBD2 (6 bases). CDR1 is LNHNV, CDR2 YYDKDF, per germline (reference sequence). The CDR3 has 14 residues. Trimming took off 2 bases at V and 3 bases at J, with 10 bases between the two ends. The CDR3 is CATSRNPGEETQYF. CDR3 DNA: TGTGCCACCAGCAGAAACCCGGGGGAAGAGACCCAGTACTTC.

This clonotype showed up just a few times. The chain links TRBV20-1 to TRBJ2-1; 8 nucleotides match TRBD1. The V gene's germline CDR1 is DFQATT and CDR2 SNEGSKA (reference sequence). This CDR3 region has 17 residues. Trimming cost V 0 bases and J 8 bases; bases outside gene matches: 15. CDR3: CSARDWGRQGAIDEQFF. The CDR3, as DNA: TGCAGTGCTAGAGATTGGGGGAGGCAGGGGGCTATCGATGAGCAGTTCTTC.

The chain links TRBV5-1 to TRBJ2-5; D is undetermined. CDR1 is SGHRS, CDR2 YFSETQ, per germline. V lost 4 bases and J lost 1, with 8 bases in between. The CDR3 covers 13 residues. CDR3 loop: CASSLSLQETQYF. DNA for the CDR3: TGCGCCAGCAGCCTGAGCCTCCAAGAGACCCAGTACTTC.

This clonotype was seen repeatedly, ten times or more. This sequence joins TRBV25-1 and TRBJ1-5; a weak D match, TRBD1 (6 bases). Germline V lookup: CDR1 MGHDK, CDR2 SYGVNS. V was clipped by 4 bases and J by 3 bases, with 10 bases between them. The length of the CDR3 is 14 residues. The CDR3 here is CASSGDTYNQPQHF. The CDR3 coding sequence is TGTGCCAGCAGTGGGGACACCTACAATCAGCCCCAGCATTTT. Full variable domain (rest looked up from reference TRBV25-1 and TRBJ1-5): EADIYQTPRYLVIGTGKKITLECSQTMGHDKMYWYQQDPGMELHLIHYSYGVNSTEKGDLSSESTVSRIRTEHFPLTLESARPSHTSQYLCASSGDTYNQPQHFGDGTRLSIL.

This clonotype was seen at least ten times. The rearrangement uses TRBV5-1 and TRBJ2-7; 7 bases map to TRBD1. The CDR3 covers 15 residues. CDR1 is SGHRS, CDR2 YFSETQ, per germline. V trimming: 4 bases; J trimming: 8 bases; junction bases outside the gene matches: 15. The CDR3 sequence is CASSLGQTSAGQQYF. CDR3 coding DNA: TGCGCCAGCAGCCTGGGACAGACCTCGGCCGGCCAGCAGTACTTC.

This clonotype was detected many times. The J gene is TRBJ1-5, the V gene TRBV4-3; no clear D. Germline values: CDR1 LGHNA, CDR2 YSLEER. This CDR3 spans 14 amino acids. Between the trimmed V and J ends, which lost 6 bases and 0 bases, there was a span of 9 bases. The CDR3 sequence is CASSNDYSNQPQHF. The DNA of the CDR3 is TGCGCCAGCAGTAACGATTATAGCAATCAGCCCCAGCATTTT.

This clonotype was recorded many times. The chain carries TRBV7-2 and TRBJ2-7; 7 bases fit TRBD1. V gave up 3 bases and J gave up 2 bases; unmatched junction bases: 1. This CDR3 comprises 13 residues. Germline V gives CDR1 SGHTA, CDR2 FQGNSA. Here the CDR3 reads CASSFDRAYEQYV. The CDR3 DNA reads TGTGCCAGCAGCTTCGACAGGGCCTACGAGCAGTACGTC.

This clonotype has a handful of counts. With a much larger clone just one base away, this may be a read error. This chain joins TRBV3-1 and TRBJ2-3; possibly TRBD1 or TRBD2 for D (6 bases each). Germline CDR1 is LGHDT and CDR2 is YNNKEL (reference sequence). CDR3 size: 15 residues. The CDR3 DNA is TGTGCCACCAGCCCGGGGGCCATCGGAAGTGATACGCAGTATTTT. Encoded protein: CATSPGAIGSDTQYF.

This clonotype was detected many times. The chain joins TRBV20-1 to TRBJ2-7; 7 nucleotides agree with TRBD2. The V gene's germline CDR1 is DFQATT and CDR2 SNEGSKA (reference sequence). The trim removed 6 bases at V and 6 bases at J, leaving 14 bases unmatched. The CDR3 runs 14 residues. The CDR3 bases are TGCAGTGCCGCCTACGGGACTAATTTACGCGAGCAGTACTTC. This encodes CSAAYGTNLREQYF.

Ten or more counts support this clonotype. The genes are TRBV5-1 and TRBJ2-3, with 11 bases aligning to TRBD1. The V segment lost 3 bases and the J segment 9 bases; nucleotides outside the gene matches: 9. This CDR3 contains 15 residues. The V gene's germline CDR1 is SGHRS and CDR2 YFSETQ. Here the CDR3 reads CASSSSRRDRGTQYF. In nucleotides, the CDR3 is TGCGCCAGCAGCTCCTCTCGGCGGGACAGGGGGACGCAGTATTTT.

This clonotype was detected ten times or more. The chain couples TRBV27 to TRBJ2-2; TRBD1 agrees at 7 bases. The V segment lost 6 bases and the J segment 2 bases; nucleotides outside the gene matches: 9. The germline gives CDR1 MNHEY, CDR2 SMNVEV (reference sequence). The CDR3 is made up of 16 amino acids. The CDR3 sequence is CASRFGTAFNTGELFF. In nucleotides, the CDR3 is TGTGCCAGCAGATTCGGGACAGCTTTTAACACCGGGGAGCTGTTTTTT.

The sample holds many counts of this clonotype. The rearrangement joins TRBV11-2 to TRBJ2-7, with TRBD1 matching 7 bases. Per the germline V gene, CDR1 is SGHAT and CDR2 is FQNNGV. This CDR3 comprises 15 residues. V gave up 4 bases and J gave up 5 bases; unmatched junction bases: 11. The CDR3 region is CASSSPTGLVDEQYV. CDR3 nucleotide sequence: TGTGCCAGCAGCTCACCGACAGGGCTTGTAGACGAGCAGTACGTC.

This clonotype has ten or more counts. The chain recombines TRBV29-1 with TRBJ2-1; D is possibly TRBD1 (6 bases). Trimming took 3 bases from V and 1 from J, leaving 16 bases between them. Germline V gene data show CDR1 as SQVTM and CDR2 as ANQGSEA. CDR3 length: 16 residues. The chain's CDR3 is CSVDVVSRGSYNEQFF. Here the CDR3 DNA reads TGCAGCGTTGATGTTGTTAGCAGGGGATCCTACAATGAGCAGTTCTTC.

In its sample, this clonotype was seen many times. V is TRBV7-2 and J is TRBJ2-4; weak D call: TRBD1 (5 bases). Germline V CDR1 and CDR2: SGHTA, FQGNSA. The CDR3 is 14 amino acids. Deletions cut 5 bases from V and 5 bases from J, with 13 bases between. The CDR3 region is CASSPRVGENIQYF. The CDR3 coding sequence is TGTGCCAGCAGCCCCAGGGTAGGGGAAAACATTCAGTACTTC. The full variable domain, rest sourced from reference TRBV7-2 and TRBJ2-4, is GAGVSQSPSNKVTEKGKDVELRCDPISGHTALYWYRQSLGQGLEFLIYFQGNSAPDKSGLPSDRFSAERTGGSVSTLTIQRTQQEDSAVYLCASSPRVGENIQYFGAGTRLSVL.